Here is one T cell receptor beta chain with its context. The antigen remains unidentified. This specimen belongs to a study of PD-1 blockade in classical Hodgkin lymphoma. Measured with immunoSEQ multiplex PCR; TCRdb has only the in-frame clones, and not every one. The sample holds about 7,100 clones, about four fifths seen once. The CDR3 loop spans 14 amino acids. The V and J ends lost 2 bases and 7 bases respectively, with 12 bases between them. Germline V CDR1 and CDR2: WSHSY, SAAADI. The sample's time point: newly diagnosed, previously untreated cHL patient sample. For comparison, PBMCs from newly diagnosed, untreated classical Hodgkin lymphoma were used. Broader study findings: Lower baseline TCR diversity was reported for newly diagnosed patients than for healthy donors.

This sequence was found in a human donor with classical Hodgkin lymphoma. The source material was peripheral blood mononuclear cells (PBMCs). The V and J genes are TRBV10-2 and TRBJ1-5, with D maybe TRBD1 (5 bases). CDR3 in amino acids: CASSEGTRGQPQHF. The CDR3 bases are TGCGCCAGCAGTGAGGGGACGAGAGGGCAGCCCCAGCATTTT.